The source of this T cell receptor beta chain is a study of shared clonotypes between healthy human individuals. Per germline, CDR1 SEHNR and CDR2 FQNEAQ (reference sequence). The CDR3 runs to 15 residues. V lost 5 bases, J lost 1 base, and 7 bases stayed unmatched. Findings and limits, study-wide: The generation probabilities recorded for non-shared clonotypes fell below those of clonotypes shared by all four donors.

Deep was the level at which the assay was run. Libraries were prepared by immunoSEQ multiplex PCR; TCRdb keeps only in-frame clonotypes and omits some of them. The sample has about 1.5 million clones, roughly 98% seen once. A note on this clone: Its antigen is undetermined.

Sequencing was performed on naive CD4+ T cells sorted from blood. This sample's subset: CD45RA+ positively selected. V usage is TRBV7-9 and J usage is TRBJ2-7; the match to TRBD1 covers 8 bases. This sequence was found in a man aged 25-40 years in good health. The CDR3 protein is CASSHARDRSYEQYF. The CDR3 DNA reads TGTGCCAGCAGCCACGCCCGGGACAGGTCCTACGAGCAGTACTTC.